Listed below are T cell receptor beta chains from one sample, sequenced in a study of metastatic and nonmetastatic thyroid tumors. MiXCR re-clonotyped the PCR reads for TCRdb. The sample consists of roughly 42,000 clones, 15% to 20% of them appearing once. Sequenced sample: tumor tissue. Receptor source: a female donor with papillary thyroid cancer or a benign thyroid nodule (not recorded which). Some clones in this sample may be carry-over from other donors' samples. Each CDR3 is given with its conserved first and last residue. A D gene is named only where the DNA matches it firmly. Clone size is given for some rows only: seen once, a few or many times, or a class if the clone is expanded.

v_gene	d_gene	j_gene	abundance	CDR3nt	CDR3aa
TRBV6-5	TRBD2	TRBJ2-5	NA	TGTGCCAGCAGTTTGACAGCGGGAGGGGGAGAGACCCAGTACTTC	CASSLTAGGGETQYF
TRBV5-4	NA	TRBJ2-3	many	TGTGCCAGCAGCTTCCACCTTGGAGCTAGCACAGATACGCAGTATTTT	CASSFHLGASTDTQYF
TRBV5-1	NA	TRBJ1-1	few	TGCGCCAGCAGCTTAGACAACACTGAAGCTTTCTTT	CASSLDNTEAFF
TRBV28	NA	TRBJ1-5	many	TGTGCCAGCAGATTAGGGGGGTCGGTCAATCAGCCCCAGCATTTT	CASRLGGSVNQPQHF
TRBV6-1	TRBD1	TRBJ1-4	many	TGTGCCAGCAGTGGGGGACAGGGACAGCCGTTTTTT	CASSGGQGQPFF
TRBV2	TRBD2	TRBJ2-5	many	TGTGCCAGCAGTGAGGGACTAGCGGGAGTCCTGATACAAGAGACCCAGTACTTC	CASSEGLAGVLIQETQYF
TRBV2	NA	TRBJ2-3	few	TGTGCCAGCACCCGAGAACAGGGTGGTACAGATACGCAGTATTTT	CASTREQGGTDTQYF
TRBV19	TRBD2	TRBJ2-3	many	TGTGCCAGTAGTATAGATCTTTGGGGGACTACGCGCACAGATACGCAGTATTTT	CASSIDLWGTTRTDTQYF
TRBV20-1	NA	TRBJ1-5	many	TGCAGTGCTAGAGATCGTTGGGGGTTCAATCAGCCCCAGCATTTT	CSARDRWGFNQPQHF
TRBV20-1	TRBD2	TRBJ2-7	NA	TGCAGTGCTAGACCCCTGAGGACTAGCGGGAGCTACGAGCAGTACTTC	CSARPLRTSGSYEQYF
TRBV19	NA	TRBJ2-1	many	TGTGCCAGTAGTATAACAGGGTTGGGAAATGAGCAGTTCTTC	CASSITGLGNEQFF
TRBV4-1	NA	TRBJ1-2	NA	TGCGCCAGCAGCCAAAGTAACAGGGTAAGGGGAACTAACTATGGCTACACCTTC	CASSQSNRVRGTNYGYTF
TRBV20-1	NA	TRBJ1-2	NA	TGCAGTGCTAGAACACCATACTTGACTGGCTACACCTTC	CSARTPYLTGYTF
TRBV20-1	TRBD2	TRBJ2-1	many	TGCAGTGCTAGAGGCAGCCCCCTAGCGGGAGGGTACAATGAGCAGTTCTTC	CSARGSPLAGGYNEQFF
TRBV3-1	TRBD1	TRBJ1-6	NA	TGTGTCAGCAAGGGACAGGGGGTCGCTTCGCGTTCACCCCTCCACTTT	CVSKGQGVASRSPLHF
TRBV6-1	TRBD2	TRBJ2-7	many	TGTGCCAGCAGTCTCGGGGGGGGTAGCTCCTACGAGCAGTACTTC	CASSLGGGSSYEQYF
TRBV28	TRBD2	TRBJ2-7	few	TGTGCCAGCACCTCCACCGACGCGGGGGGCTCCTACGAGCAGTACTTC	CASTSTDAGGSYEQYF